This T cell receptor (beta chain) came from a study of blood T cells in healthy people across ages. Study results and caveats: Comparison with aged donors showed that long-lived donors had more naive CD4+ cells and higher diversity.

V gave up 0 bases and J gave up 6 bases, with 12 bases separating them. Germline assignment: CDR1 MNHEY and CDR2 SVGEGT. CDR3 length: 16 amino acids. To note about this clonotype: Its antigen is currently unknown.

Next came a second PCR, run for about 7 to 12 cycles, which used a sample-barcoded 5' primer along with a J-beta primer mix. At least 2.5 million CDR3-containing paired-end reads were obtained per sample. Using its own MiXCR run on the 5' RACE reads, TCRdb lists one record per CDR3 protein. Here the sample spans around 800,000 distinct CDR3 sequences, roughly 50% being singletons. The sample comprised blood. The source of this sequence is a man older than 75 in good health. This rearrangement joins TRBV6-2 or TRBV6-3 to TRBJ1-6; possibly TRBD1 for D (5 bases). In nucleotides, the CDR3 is TGTGCCAGCAGTTACTCGCCCGGGACGGGTAATTCACCCCTCCACTTT. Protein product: CASSYSPGTGNSPLHF.